This record looks at one TCR beta chain sequence and its context. Its antigen is not identified. As the template, RNA transcripts were used to amplify TCR beta CDR3 regions. HTBI primers were used in a first-round RT-PCR, which preceded a second-round multiplex PCR. MiXCR, run by TCRdb on the multiplex PCR reads, gives a single entry per CDR3 protein. The sample records 500,000 to 700,000 distinct CDR3 sequences, 39% being singletons. Excluded: other autoimmune disease, uncontrolled infection, pregnancy or lactation. Germline lookup yields CDR1 MGHDK and CDR2 SYGVNS. CDR3 length: 15 amino acids. Trimming left V 4 bases short and J 7 bases short, with 16 bases between. These data come from a study of Graves' ophthalmopathy and Graves' hyperthyroidism. Study summary: Stable hyperthyroid donors showed no ophthalmopathy during 18 months follow-up. Study-wide findings and caveats: The model's ophthalmopathy progression predictions had around 67% sensitivity and less than 75% specificity. Blood also carried most expanded thyroid clonotypes exceeding 0.001 frequency.

Material for sequencing was peripheral blood or thyroid tissue (not recorded which). The clonotype was recovered from an adult man with Graves' hyperthyroidism. The chain is built from TRBV25-1 and TRBJ1-4, with D possibly matching TRBD1 (5 bases). CDR3 coding DNA: TGTGCCAGCAGTGCTAGAGAGGACAAGGGTGAAAAACTGTTTTTT. Residues: CASSAREDKGEKLFF. Together with reference TRBV25-1 and TRBJ1-4, the CDR3 gives the full variable domain: EADIYQTPRYLVIGTGKKITLECSQTMGHDKMYWYQQDPGMELHLIHYSYGVNSTEKGDLSSESTVSRIRTEHFPLTLESARPSHTSQYLCASSAREDKGEKLFFGSGTQLSVL.